Sequencing of this TCR beta chain was carried out in a study of blood T cell repertoires in COVID-19. Trimming took 1 base from V and 1 from J, leaving 7 bases between them. The CDR3 totals 14 residues. The germline gives CDR1 SEHNR, CDR2 FQNEAQ (reference sequence). Profiling relied on immunoSEQ multiplex PCR, and the TCRdb table lists in-frame clones only, not all of them. The sample lists about 170,000 clones, around 85% occurring once. Sequencing was performed on peripheral blood. The sequence came from a human donor with acute or convalescent COVID-19. The donor label of this sample is uncertain. V gene TRBV7-9 combines with J gene TRBJ1-1; D remains ambiguous. CDR3 loop: CASSLVRGNTEAFF. In DNA, the CDR3 is TGTGCCAGCAGCTTAGTTCGGGGGAACACTGAAGCTTTCTTT.